One sample yielded the 32 T cell receptor beta chains listed below, sequenced in a study of cytomegalovirus exposure and HLA in healthy donors. Amplification used 60 Vbeta primers and 13 Jbeta primers. Using immunoSEQ multiplex PCR, the repertoire was profiled, and TCRdb retains in-frame clones only, with some absent. Of 140,000 to 150,000 clones listed, roughly four fifths are singletons. The sequenced sample was PBMCs. Every receptor here comes from a man younger than 45 in good health and CMV-seronegative.

This clone was seen a single time. This rearrangement joins TRBV27 to TRBJ1-2; D might be TRBD1 (5 bases). V lost 2 bases and J 8 bases, leaving 18 bases between the germline ends. This CDR3 contains 15 residues. Germline assignment: CDR1 MNHEY and CDR2 SMNVEV (reference sequence). CDR3 residues: CASSLREQRGGGYTF. In DNA, the CDR3 is TGTGCCAGCAGTTTAAGGGAGCAAAGGGGAGGAGGCTACACCTTC.

Here the CDR3 DNA reads TGTGCCAGCAGCTATAGACACGGTACAGATACGCAGTATTTT. Its translation: CASSYRHGTDTQYF. The chain has TRBV11-2 and TRBJ2-3; D remains unclear. Germline V gives CDR1 SGHAT, CDR2 FQNNGV. The CDR3 totals 14 residues. Trimming took 4 bases from V and 3 from J, leaving 11 bases between them.

This clone came up once. The V gene is TRBV5-6, the J gene TRBJ2-5; D is perhaps TRBD1 (5 bases). The CDR3 runs to 16 residues. Germline-derived CDR1 and CDR2 are SGHDT and YYEEEE. Trimming stripped 5 bases from V and 0 bases from J, with 17 bases between. In DNA form, the CDR3 reads TGTGCCAGCAGTACCACCCAGGGCCGTTACCAAGAGACCCAGTACTTC. Protein product: CASSTTQGRYQETQYF.

A few counts support this clone. The chain carries TRBV2 and TRBJ2-5; tentatively, D is TRBD2 (6 bases). Between the trimmed V and J ends, which lost 7 bases and 5 bases, there was a span of 17 bases. The germline gives CDR1 SNHLY, CDR2 FYNNEI. This CDR3 has 14 amino acids. DNA for the CDR3: TGTGCCAGCAAGGAGGGGTTCAGATCCGAGACCCAGTACTTC. It specifies CASKEGFRSETQYF.

This clone is labeled as medium-sized. This chain links TRBV6-1 with TRBJ1-1; 8 nucleotides agree with TRBD1. The CDR3 has 12 residues. The junction had 5 bases not matched to a gene; V was cut back by 9 bases and J by 5 bases. The germline V gene encodes CDR1 MNHNS and CDR2 SASEGT. The CDR3 loop is CASNRGDTEAFF. CDR3 DNA sequence: TGTGCCAGTAACAGGGGGGATACTGAAGCTTTCTTT.

V is TRBV14 and J is TRBJ2-2, with 13 bases aligning to TRBD2. The CDR3 consists of 17 residues. J was trimmed by 4 bases and V by 4 bases; bases with no gene match: 6. Per the germline V gene, CDR1 is SGHDN and CDR2 is FVKESK. The CDR3 nucleotides read TGTGCCAGCAGCCCGCTTACTAGCGGGAGGGGCACCGGGGAGCTGTTTTTT. Translated, it gives CASSPLTSGRGTGELFF.

The chain uses TRBV5-1 and TRBJ2-3, with 9 bases identical to TRBD2. Germline CDR1 reads SGHRS; CDR2 reads YFSETQ. CDR3 size: 15 residues. V lost 2 bases to trimming and J lost 2 bases; unmatched junction nucleotides: 3. CDR3 nucleotides: TGCGCCAGCAGCTTACTAGCGGGCTACACAGATACGCAGTATTTT. Residues: CASSLLAGYTDTQYF.

This clone has a handful of counts. J is TRBJ1-4 and V is TRBV6-6; D not resolved. Trimming removed 5 bases from V and 7 bases from J, with 20 bases in between. The length of the CDR3 is 16 residues. Germline assignment: CDR1 MNHNY and CDR2 SVGAGI (reference sequence). CDR3 in amino acids: CASSGRDTSMGEKLFF. The CDR3 nucleotides read TGTGCCAGCAGTGGCCGCGACACCTCGATGGGTGAAAAACTGTTTTTT.

With respect to this clone: The junction departs from germline at one end; a sequencing error may be responsible. The V call is TRBV5-1, the J call TRBJ2-6, with TRBD1 matching 7 bases. This CDR3 contains 14 residues. Germline CDR1 is SGHRS and CDR2 is YFSETQ. The CDR3 protein is CASSPGEGANGLTF. The CDR3 coding sequence is TGCGCCAGCAGCCCCGGAGAGGGGGCCAACGGCCTGACTTTC.

This clone has just one count. V usage is TRBV28 and J usage is TRBJ1-4; 8 positions agree with TRBD1. With 6 bases clipped from V and 8 bases from J, the junction kept 8 bases outside the gene matches. The length of the CDR3 is 14 residues. Germline lookup yields CDR1 MDHEN and CDR2 SYDVKM. The CDR3 sequence is CASRPTGEGEKLFF. In nucleotides, the CDR3 is TGTGCCAGCAGACCGACAGGGGAGGGAGAAAAACTGTTTTTT.

Worth noting for this clone: Other nucleotide sequences in the sample specify the same CDR3. The chain recombines TRBV13 with TRBJ2-7, with D possibly TRBD2 on 6 matching bases. The length of the CDR3 is 15 residues. The V end lost 5 bases, the J end lost 7 bases, and 21 bases lay between the germline ends. Germline V gene sequence: CDR1 PRHDT, CDR2 FYEKMQ (reference sequence). The CDR3 DNA reads as TGTGCCAGCAGCACTTCCGGGACTGGTTTCTATGAGCAGTACTTC. Protein product: CASSTSGTGFYEQYF.

This clone was picked up a small number of times. V usage is TRBV7-3 and J usage is TRBJ2-1; weak D call: TRBD2 (6 bases). V lost 1 base to trimming and J lost 7 bases, with 11 bases between them. The CDR3 totals 14 residues. Germline-derived CDR1 and CDR2 are SGHTA and FQGTGA. CDR3 region: CASSLMGGVNEQFF. DNA of the CDR3: TGTGCCAGCAGCTTAATGGGCGGGGTAAATGAGCAGTTCTTC.

This rearrangement joins TRBV15 to TRBJ1-6, with 7 bases that match TRBD1. The ends lost 0 bases at V and 6 bases at J; junction bases unmatched: 5. CDR1 LNHNV and CDR2 YYDKDF come from the germline V gene (reference sequence). The CDR3 sequence is 16 residues long. CDR3 DNA sequence: TGTGCCACCAGCAGAGATAGGGGGCTCGTTAATTCACCCCTCCACTTT. Translation: CATSRDRGLVNSPLHF.

This clone was detected only a few times. The chain recombines TRBV27 with TRBJ2-4; TRBD1 aligns across 11 bases. The V and J ends lost 5 bases and 12 bases, in that order; junction bases with no gene match: 18. Germline V gene data show CDR1 as MNHEY and CDR2 as SMNVEV (reference sequence). CDR3 length: 17 amino acids. CDR3 in DNA: TGTGCCAGCAGTACCCGAACGGGACAGGGGGGGATGGACAGTCAGTACTTC. Protein product: CASSTRTGQGGMDSQYF.

Notes on this clone: Other DNA sequences in the same sample also yield this CDR3. V gene TRBV6-5 combines with J gene TRBJ2-1, with 8 bases identical to TRBD2. The CDR3 runs to 15 residues. CDR1 is MNHEY and CDR2 is SVGAGI in the germline V gene. The V and J ends lost 5 bases and 0 bases, in that order; junction bases with no gene match: 3. CDR3 region: CASSPSGSSYNEQFF. In nucleotides, the CDR3 is TGTGCCAGCAGTCCGAGCGGGAGCTCCTACAATGAGCAGTTCTTC.

V and J are TRBV5-1 and TRBJ2-1; TRBD2 aligns across 10 bases. This CDR3 has 15 amino acids. CDR1 is SGHRS and CDR2 is YFSETQ in the germline V gene. V shed 0 bases, J shed 7 bases, and the junction held 4 bases outside the gene matches. CDR3 residues: CASSLVRTSGNEQFF. The CDR3 DNA reads TGCGCCAGCAGCTTGGTGCGGACTAGCGGAAATGAGCAGTTCTTC.

The J gene is TRBJ2-7, the V gene TRBV2, with TRBD1 matching over 11 bases. Germline V CDR1 and CDR2: SNHLY, FYNNEI. The CDR3 extends over 14 amino acids. The V segment lost 4 bases and the J segment 4 bases; nucleotides outside the gene matches: 3. The CDR3 loop reads CASSGDRGSYEQYF. CDR3 DNA sequence: TGTGCCAGCAGTGGGGACAGGGGGTCTTACGAGCAGTACTTC.

The chain couples TRBV9 to TRBJ2-1; 13 nucleotides agree with TRBD2. The CDR3 covers 18 residues. CDR1 is SGDLS, CDR2 YYNGEE, per germline. J lost 8 bases, V lost 3 bases, and 14 bases had no gene match. CDR3 sequence: CASSELAGGPLGIHEQFF. The DNA of the CDR3 is TGTGCCAGCAGCGAACTAGCGGGAGGGCCCCTTGGGATACATGAGCAGTTCTTC.

This clone was detected only a few times. The chain links TRBV28 to TRBJ2-5; D is ambiguous. With the DNA end fitting TRBJ2-7 better, the J assignment may be wrong. CDR1 MDHEN and CDR2 SYDVKM come from the germline V gene. The CDR3 consists of 14 residues. CDR3 residues: CASSFLGSSYEQYF. CDR3 bases: TGTGCCAGCAGTTTTCTGGGGTCTAGCTACGAGCAGTACTTC.

J is TRBJ1-2 and V is TRBV7-8; tentative D call: TRBD1 (6 bases). The CDR3 runs 16 residues. V was clipped by 4 bases and J by 8 bases, with 23 bases between them. From germline, CDR1 is SGHVS and CDR2 FQNEAQ. CDR3 sequence (DNA): TGTGCCAGCAGCTGGGGTTGGCCGGGCTCAGACAGGGGCTACACCTTC. This gives the protein CASSWGWPGSDRGYTF.

The gene calls are TRBV19 and TRBJ2-7, with TRBD1 identical over 8 bases. Germline V gene lookup returns CDR1 LNHDA and CDR2 SQIVND (reference sequence). The CDR3 loop spans 14 amino acids. V was clipped by 6 bases and J by 3 bases; unmatched bases: 7. In nucleotides, the CDR3 is TGTGCCAGTAGCCGGGACAGGACGAACTACGAGCAGTACTTC. This sequence encodes CASSRDRTNYEQYF. Supplemented by reference TRBV19 and TRBJ2-7, the full variable domain reads DGGITQSPKYLFRKEGQNVTLSCEQNLNHDAMYWYRQDPGQGLRLIYYSQIVNDFQKGDIAEGYSVSREKKESFPLTVTSAQKNPTAFYLCASSRDRTNYEQYFGPGTRLTVT.

The CDR3 spells CAWNRMTANYGYTF. DNA of the CDR3: TGTGCCTGGAACCGGATGACAGCCAACTATGGCTACACCTTC. This sequence joins TRBV30 and TRBJ1-2; possibly TRBD1 for D (5 bases). The CDR3 runs to 14 residues. CDR1 is GTSNPN, CDR2 SVGIG, per germline (reference sequence). Trimming left V 4 bases short and J 2 bases short, with 14 bases between. Full variable domain (remainder filled in from reference TRBV30 and TRBJ1-2): SQTIHQWPATLVQPVGSPLSLECTVEGTSNPNLYWYRQAAGRGLQLLFYSVGIGQISSEVPQNLSASRPQDRQFILSSKKLLLSDSGFYLCAWNRMTANYGYTFGSGTRLTVV.

In DNA, the CDR3 is TGTGCCAGCAGTACCGGGACAGGGCCTCTGTATCTCCACTTT. Encoded protein: CASSTGTGPLYLHF. This rearrangement joins TRBV2 to TRBJ1-6; 9 bases align to TRBD1. Germline-derived CDR1 and CDR2 are SNHLY and FYNNEI. With V trimmed by 5 bases and J by 16 bases, 12 bases remained unmatched. The CDR3 totals 14 residues.

This sequence joins TRBV6-1 and TRBJ2-7; the match to TRBD1 covers 10 bases. The germline gives CDR1 MNHNS, CDR2 SASEGT. The length of the CDR3 is 13 residues. The ends lost 4 bases at V and 4 bases at J; junction bases unmatched: 1. The CDR3 loop reads CASSGTGGYEQYF. The CDR3 bases are TGTGCCAGCAGTGGGACAGGGGGGTACGAGCAGTACTTC.

The genes are TRBV6-1 and TRBJ1-3; possibly TRBD1 for D (6 bases). V was pared by 10 bases and J by 3 bases, with 16 bases between. Germline CDR1 MNHNS, CDR2 SASEGT. The CDR3 contains 14 residues. Here the CDR3 reads CAIMGAGFGNTIYF. DNA for the CDR3: TGTGCCATCATGGGGGCAGGGTTTGGAAACACCATATATTTT.

Here the CDR3 reads CASSSTYQGAASPLHF. In DNA form, the CDR3 reads TGTGCCAGCAGCTCTACCTACCAGGGGGCAGCTTCACCCCTCCACTTT. The chain combines TRBV5-6 with TRBJ1-6; 8 bases map to TRBD1. Trimming cost V 3 bases and J 9 bases; bases outside gene matches: 11. CDR3 size: 16 residues. Looked up from germline, CDR1 is SGHDT and CDR2 is YYEEEE.

The rearrangement joins TRBV6-8 to TRBJ1-1, with TRBD1 as a possible D gene (5 bases). Germline CDR1 is MNHGY and CDR2 is SAAAGT. The ends were cut back, 5 bases at V and 6 bases at J, with 13 bases in the middle. This CDR3 spans 13 amino acids. The DNA for the CDR3 is TGTGCCAGCAGTCCCCGGAGGGGATCTGAAGCTTTCTTT. Translating it yields CASSPRRGSEAFF.

This clone was detected a few times. The rearrangement joins TRBV6-6 to TRBJ1-2; TRBD1 aligns across 8 bases. The ends lost 7 bases at V and 5 bases at J; junction bases unmatched: 12. The CDR3 is 15 amino acids. The germline gives CDR1 MNHNY, CDR2 SVGAGI (reference sequence). The CDR3 region is CASTAQGALRYGYTF. The CDR3 DNA follows: TGTGCCAGCACCGCCCAGGGGGCCCTGAGGTATGGCTACACCTTC.

Written as DNA, the CDR3 is TGTGCCAGCAGCCGCTTCGGGAGGGGTTCGGGGGAGCAGTACTTC. Amino acids: CASSRFGRGSGEQYF. The rearrangement uses TRBV7-9 and TRBJ2-5, with 8 bases lining up with TRBD2. This CDR3 contains 15 residues. The V gene's germline CDR1 is SEHNR and CDR2 FQNEAQ (reference sequence). V shed 5 bases and J 11 bases; nucleotides not matched to a gene: 16.

The genes are TRBV28 and TRBJ1-1, with D unclear. The ends were cut back, 6 bases at V and 11 bases at J, with 22 bases in the middle. The CDR3 has 14 amino acids. Germline loops: CDR1 MDHEN, CDR2 SYDVKM. The CDR3 reads CASSPDRFGLFAFF. The CDR3 nucleotides read TGTGCCAGCAGCCCGGATCGTTTTGGGCTGTTCGCTTTCTTT.

This chain connects TRBV29-1 to TRBJ2-1; a weak D match, TRBD1 (6 bases). Germline lookup yields CDR1 SQVTM and CDR2 ANQGSEA. With 6 bases removed from V and 0 bases from J, the gap between germline ends came to 9 bases. The CDR3 is 13 amino acids. CDR3 coding DNA: TGCAGCGTCGGACAGTACTCCTACAATGAGCAGTTCTTC. This gives the protein CSVGQYSYNEQFF.

The rearrangement links TRBV11-2 to TRBJ1-3; no clear D. The germline gives CDR1 SGHAT, CDR2 FQNNGV. This CDR3 comprises 15 residues. Trimming removed 0 bases at V and 4 bases at J, with 10 bases between. The CDR3 coding sequence is TGTGCCAGCAGCTTAGATCTGGAGAGGGGAAACACCATATATTTT. This encodes CASSLDLERGNTIYF.